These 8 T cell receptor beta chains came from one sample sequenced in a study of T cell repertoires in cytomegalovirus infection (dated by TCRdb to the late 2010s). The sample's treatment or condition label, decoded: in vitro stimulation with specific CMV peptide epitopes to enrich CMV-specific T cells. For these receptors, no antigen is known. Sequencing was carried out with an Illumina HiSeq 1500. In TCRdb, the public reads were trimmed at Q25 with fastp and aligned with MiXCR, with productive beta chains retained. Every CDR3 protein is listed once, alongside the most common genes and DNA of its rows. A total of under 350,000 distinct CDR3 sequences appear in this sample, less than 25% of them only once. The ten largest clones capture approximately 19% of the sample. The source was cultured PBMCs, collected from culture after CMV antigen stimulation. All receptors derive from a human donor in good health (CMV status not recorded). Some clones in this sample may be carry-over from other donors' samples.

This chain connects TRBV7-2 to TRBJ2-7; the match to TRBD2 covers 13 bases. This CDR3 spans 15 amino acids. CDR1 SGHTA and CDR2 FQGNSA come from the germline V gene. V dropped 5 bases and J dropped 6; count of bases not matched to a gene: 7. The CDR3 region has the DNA TGTGCCAGCAGCCGGACTAGCGGGAGTAGGTCCGAGCAGTACTTC. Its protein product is CASSRTSGSRSEQYF.

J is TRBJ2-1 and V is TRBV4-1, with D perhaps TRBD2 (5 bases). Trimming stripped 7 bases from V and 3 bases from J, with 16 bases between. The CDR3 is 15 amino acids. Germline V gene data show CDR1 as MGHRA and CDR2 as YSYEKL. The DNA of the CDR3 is TGCGCCAGCACACGTTTGAGTGGGAGCTACAATGAGCAGTTCTTC. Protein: CASTRLSGSYNEQFF.

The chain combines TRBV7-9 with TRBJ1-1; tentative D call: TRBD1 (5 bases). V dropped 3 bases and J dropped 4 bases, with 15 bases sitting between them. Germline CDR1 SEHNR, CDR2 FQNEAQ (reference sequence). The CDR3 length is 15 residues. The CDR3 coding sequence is TGTGCCAGCAGCTTGGGGGTGGGGGAGGTCACTGAAGCTTTCTTT. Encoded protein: CASSLGVGEVTEAFF.

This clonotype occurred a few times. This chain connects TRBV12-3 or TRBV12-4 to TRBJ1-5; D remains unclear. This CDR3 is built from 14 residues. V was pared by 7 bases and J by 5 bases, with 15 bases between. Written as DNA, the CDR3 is TGTGCCAGCACCCTAGGCCGACTCGATCAGCCCCAGCATTTT. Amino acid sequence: CASTLGRLDQPQHF.

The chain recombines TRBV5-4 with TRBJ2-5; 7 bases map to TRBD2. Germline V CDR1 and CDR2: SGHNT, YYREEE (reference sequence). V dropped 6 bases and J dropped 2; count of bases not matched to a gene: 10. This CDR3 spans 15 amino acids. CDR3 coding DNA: TGTGCCAGCACAGCTTCCACCGGGAGGCAAGAGACCCAGTACTTC. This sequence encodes CASTASTGRQETQYF. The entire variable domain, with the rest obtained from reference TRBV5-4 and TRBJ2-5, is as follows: ETGVTQSPTHLIKTRGQQVTLRCSSQSGHNTVSWYQQALGQGPQFIFQYYREEENGRGNFPPRFSGLQFPNYSSELNVNALELDDSALYLCASTASTGRQETQYFGPGTRLLVL.

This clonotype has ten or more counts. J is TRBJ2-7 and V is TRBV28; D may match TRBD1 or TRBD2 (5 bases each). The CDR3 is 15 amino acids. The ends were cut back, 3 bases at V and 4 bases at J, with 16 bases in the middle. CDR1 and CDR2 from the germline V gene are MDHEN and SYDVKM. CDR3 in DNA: TGTGCCAGCAGTTTCGATTTAGGTGGGGGTTACGAGCAGTACTTC. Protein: CASSFDLGGGYEQYF.

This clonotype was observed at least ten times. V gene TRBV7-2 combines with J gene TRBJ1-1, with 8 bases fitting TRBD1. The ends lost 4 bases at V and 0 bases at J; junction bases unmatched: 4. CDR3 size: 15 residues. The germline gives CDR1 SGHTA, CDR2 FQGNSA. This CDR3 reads CASSWKTGVNTEAFF. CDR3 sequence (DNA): TGTGCCAGCAGCTGGAAGACAGGGGTGAACACTGAAGCTTTCTTT.

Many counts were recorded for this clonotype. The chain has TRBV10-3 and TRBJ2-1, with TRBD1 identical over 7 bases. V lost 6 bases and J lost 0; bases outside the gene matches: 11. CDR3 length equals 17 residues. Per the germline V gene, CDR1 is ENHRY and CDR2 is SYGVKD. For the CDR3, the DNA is TGTGCCATCAGCCGGGGTCCGACAGGGAGCTCCTACAATGAGCAGTTCTTC. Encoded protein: CAISRGPTGSSYNEQFF.